The rows below give T cell receptor beta chains drawn from one sample of a study of cytomegalovirus exposure and HLA in healthy donors. The data were produced by immunoSEQ multiplex PCR, yet TCRdb's version contains in-frame clones alone and is incomplete. The table has about 160,000 clones, under 80% seen once; the top ten hold roughly 4.2%. Sequencing input: PBMCs. The receptors come from a man between 35 and 55 years old in good health and CMV-seronegative. Each CDR3 is given with its conserved first and last residue. A D gene is named only where the DNA matches it firmly. Not every row has a clone size; where given, it reads once, few, many or a size class.

clone_size	j_call	d_call	v_call	cdr3_aa	cdr3_nt
NA	TRBJ1-1	TRBD1	TRBV7-4	CASSLGQARNTEAFF	TGTGCCAGCAGCTTGGGACAGGCCCGGAACACTGAAGCTTTCTTT
NA	TRBJ1-4	NA	TRBV6-5	CASSPLREDGEKLFF	TGTGCCAGCAGCCCCCTCAGGGAGGATGGTGAAAAACTGTTTTTT
NA	TRBJ2-7	TRBD1	TRBV6-5	CASGEQGAYEQYF	TGTGCCAGCGGCGAACAGGGGGCCTACGAGCAGTACTTC
few	TRBJ1-1	NA	TRBV2	CASSTNSRPEAFF	TGTGCCAGCAGTACGAATAGCAGACCAGAAGCTTTCTTT
NA	TRBJ1-1	NA	TRBV4-3	CASSLRTRGAEAFF	TGCGCCAGCAGCCTCCGGACGCGCGGGGCTGAAGCTTTCTTT
NA	TRBJ2-3	TRBD2	TRBV6-4	CASSDSRTSGYF	TGTGCCAGCAGTGACTCAAGGACTAGCGGATATTTT
NA	TRBJ2-7	NA	TRBV21-1	CASSEQDCEQYF	TGTGCCAGCAGCGAGCAGGACTGCGAGCAGTACTTC
NA	TRBJ2-7	NA	TRBV9	CASSEFGVGYEQYF	TGTGCCAGCAGCGAATTCGGGGTGGGCTACGAGCAGTACTTC
once	TRBJ2-5	NA	TRBV4-2	CASSQETGGGETQYF	TGTGCCAGCAGCCAAGAAACAGGAGGAGGGGAGACCCAGTACTTC
NA	TRBJ2-7	TRBD1	TRBV10-1	CASSEGGLYEQYF	TGCGCCAGCAGTGAAGGGGGCTTATACGAGCAGTACTTC
NA	TRBJ1-2	NA	TRBV4-3	CASSQDPGTYGYTF	TGCGCCAGCAGCCAAGATCCGGGTACCTATGGCTACACCTTC
NA	TRBJ2-7	NA	TRBV7-9	CASSPGLSYEQYF	TGTGCCAGCAGCCCGGGACTTTCTTACGAGCAGTACTTC
NA	TRBJ2-2	NA	TRBV29-1	CSVAGEENTGELFF	TGCAGCGTTGCCGGGGAAGAGAACACCGGGGAGCTGTTTTTT
NA	TRBJ1-4	NA	TRBV7-9	CASSPGSFSNEKLFF	TGTGCCAGCAGCCCCGGTTCTTTTTCTAATGAAAAACTGTTTTTT
NA	TRBJ1-1	TRBD1	TRBV7-2	CASSLLGQGKNTEAFF	TGTGCCAGCAGCTTATTAGGACAGGGAAAGAACACTGAAGCTTTCTTT
once	TRBJ2-3	TRBD1	TRBV5-6	CASSLGTGGGDTQYF	TGTGCCAGCAGCTTGGGGACAGGGGGCGGTGATACGCAGTATTTT
NA	TRBJ2-5	NA	TRBV19	CASSNSQGSIETQYF	TGTGCCAGTAGTAACAGCCAGGGTTCGATAGAGACCCAGTACTTC
NA	TRBJ1-6	NA	TRBV5-6	CASSPPKINSPLHF	TGTGCCAGCAGCCCGCCTAAAATTAATTCACCCCTCCACTTT
NA	TRBJ2-5	NA	TRBV14	CASSLKWGGPLETQYF	TGTGCCAGCAGCCTCAAATGGGGGGGGCCCTTAGAGACCCAGTACTTC
NA	TRBJ1-1	TRBD1	TRBV7-3	CASSRRGGQGATEAFF	TGTGCCAGCAGCCGCCGAGGGGGACAGGGGGCAACTGAAGCTTTCTTT
NA	TRBJ1-6	NA	TRBV4-3	CASSQAWAGDSPLHF	TGCGCCAGCAGCCAAGCCTGGGCGGGGGATTCACCCCTCCACTTT
NA	TRBJ2-1	TRBD1	TRBV29-1	CSARTGQFYNEQFF	TGCAGCGCGCGAACGGGACAGTTCTACAATGAGCAGTTCTTC
NA	TRBJ2-3	NA	TRBV7-3	CASSLGEAQYF	TGTGCCAGCAGCTTAGGAGAGGCGCAGTATTTT
NA	TRBJ2-2	TRBD1	TRBV9	CASSVEGARNTGELFF	TGTGCCAGCAGCGTAGAGGGGGCGCGAAACACCGGGGAGCTGTTTTTT
NA	TRBJ1-5	NA	TRBV19	CASSIDSAGQGQPQHF	TGTGCCAGTAGTATAGATTCGGCAGGGCAAGGTCAGCCCCAGCATTTT
NA	TRBJ2-7	NA	TRBV5-1	CASSLGDEQYF	TGCGCCAGCAGCCTCGGGGACGAGCAGTACTTC
NA	TRBJ2-6	NA	TRBV30	CAWSVGGSGANVLTF	TGTGCCTGGAGTGTAGGGGGATCTGGGGCCAACGTCCTGACTTTC
NA	TRBJ2-1	NA	TRBV16	CASSQGGSSYNEQFF	TGTGCCAGCAGCCAAGGGGGGAGCTCCTACAATGAGCAGTTCTTC
few	TRBJ2-3	TRBD2	TRBV6-1	CASSPLAGGTDTQYF	TGTGCCAGCAGTCCTTTAGCGGGGGGGACAGATACGCAGTATTTT
NA	TRBJ2-7	TRBD1	TRBV5-1	CASSRDSTYEQYF	TGCGCCAGCAGCCGGGACAGCACCTACGAGCAGTACTTC
NA	TRBJ2-7	NA	TRBV7-8	CASSFGRAYEQYF	TGTGCCAGCAGCTTCGGTAGAGCCTACGAGCAGTACTTC
few	TRBJ2-5	TRBD1	TRBV27	CASSSNTGVQETQYF	TGTGCCAGCAGTTCCAACACAGGGGTACAAGAGACCCAGTACTTC
NA	TRBJ2-7	TRBD1	TRBV2	CASNGPGTVTYEQYF	TGTGCCAGCAACGGCCCCGGGACAGTGACCTACGAGCAGTACTTC
NA	TRBJ1-2	TRBD1	TRBV4-3	CASSPSLGTDNYGYTF	TGCGCCAGCAGCCCCTCACTTGGGACAGACAACTATGGCTACACCTTC
NA	TRBJ1-1	NA	TRBV5-4	CASRLLQGGTEAFF	TGTGCCAGCCGACTCTTACAGGGTGGCACTGAAGCTTTCTTT
NA	TRBJ1-2	NA	TRBV20-1	CSASPGNGYTF	TGCAGTGCCTCCCCAGGAAATGGCTACACCTTC
NA	TRBJ2-5	TRBD2	TRBV9	CASSVGYGGAAQKYQETQYF	TGTGCCAGCAGCGTGGGGTACGGGGGGGCCGCCCAAAAGTACCAAGAGACCCAGTACTTC
few	TRBJ2-5	NA	TRBV5-1	CASSLGDSGGKETQYF	TGCGCCAGCAGCTTGGGGGATTCGGGGGGCAAAGAGACCCAGTACTTC
NA	TRBJ2-2	TRBD1	TRBV5-6	CASSGTGPNTGELFF	TGTGCCAGCAGCGGGACAGGGCCTAACACCGGGGAGCTGTTTTTT
NA	TRBJ2-7	TRBD1	TRBV6-5	CASSWGQDEQYF	TGTGCCAGCAGTTGGGGACAGGACGAGCAGTACTTC
NA	TRBJ2-5	TRBD2	TRBV6-5	CASGLAGMIQETQYF	TGTGCCAGCGGACTAGCGGGGATGATCCAAGAGACCCAGTACTTC
NA	TRBJ1-5	NA	TRBV29-1	CSVATSQGNQPQHF	TGCAGCGTTGCGACGAGTCAGGGGAATCAGCCCCAGCATTTT
NA	TRBJ2-3	TRBD1	TRBV6-4	CASSDSTGADTQYF	TGTGCCAGCAGTGACTCGACAGGGGCAGATACGCAGTATTTT
NA	TRBJ1-2	NA	TRBV6-6	CASKGDRTSNYGYTF	TGTGCCAGCAAAGGAGACAGGACTTCTAACTATGGCTACACCTTC
NA	TRBJ1-2	NA	TRBV15	CATSRKGNYGYTF	TGTGCCACCAGCAGAAAGGGGAACTATGGCTACACCTTC
NA	TRBJ1-3	TRBD1	TRBV10-3	CAISLTGVRGNTIYF	TGTGCCATCAGCCTCACAGGGGTCCGTGGAAACACCATATATTTT
once	TRBJ2-3	TRBD1	TRBV10-1	CASSESGTGSKDTQYF	TGCGCCAGCAGTGAGAGTGGGACAGGATCGAAGGATACGCAGTATTTT
NA	TRBJ2-5	TRBD2	TRBV7-3	CASSPGLADEETQYF	TGTGCCAGCAGCCCGGGACTAGCGGATGAGGAGACCCAGTACTTC
NA	TRBJ1-2	NA	TRBV2	CASSEARGSVYGYTF	TGTGCCAGCAGTGAGGCCAGGGGTTCGGTCTATGGCTACACCTTC
NA	TRBJ1-2	NA	TRBV7-9	CASSLSSLPSGYGYTF	TGTGCCAGCAGCTTATCCTCGCTCCCGAGTGGCTATGGCTACACCTTC
NA	TRBJ1-2	TRBD1	TRBV28	CASSLSGTGVGYTF	TGTGCCAGCAGTTTATCAGGGACAGGCGTTGGCTACACCTTC
NA	TRBJ1-6	NA	TRBV2	CASTVRSPLHF	TGTGCCAGCACTGTCCGTTCACCCCTCCACTTT